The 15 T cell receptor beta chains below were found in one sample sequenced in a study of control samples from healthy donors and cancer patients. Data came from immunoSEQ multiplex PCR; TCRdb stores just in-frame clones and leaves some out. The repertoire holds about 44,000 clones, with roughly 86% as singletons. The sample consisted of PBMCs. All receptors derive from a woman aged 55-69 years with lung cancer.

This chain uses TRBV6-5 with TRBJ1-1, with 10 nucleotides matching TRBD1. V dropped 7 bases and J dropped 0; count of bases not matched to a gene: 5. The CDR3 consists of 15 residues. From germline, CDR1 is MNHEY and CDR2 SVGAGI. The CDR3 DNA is TGTGCCAGCACCTTGACAGGGGGCCTGAACACTGAAGCTTTCTTT. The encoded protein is CASTLTGGLNTEAFF.

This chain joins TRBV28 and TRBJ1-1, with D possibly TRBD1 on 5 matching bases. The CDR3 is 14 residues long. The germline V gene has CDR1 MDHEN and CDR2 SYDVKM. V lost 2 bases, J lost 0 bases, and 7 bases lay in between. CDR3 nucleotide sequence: TGTGCCAGCAGTTTAGTCAGGGTGAACACTGAAGCTTTCTTT. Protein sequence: CASSLVRVNTEAFF.

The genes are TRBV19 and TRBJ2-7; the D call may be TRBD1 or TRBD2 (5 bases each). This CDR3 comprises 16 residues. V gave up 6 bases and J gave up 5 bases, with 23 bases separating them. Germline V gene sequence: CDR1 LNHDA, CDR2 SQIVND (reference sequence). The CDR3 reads CASSDSSWAGRDEQYF. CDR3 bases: TGTGCCAGTAGCGACTCATCGTGGGCAGGGCGGGACGAGCAGTACTTC.

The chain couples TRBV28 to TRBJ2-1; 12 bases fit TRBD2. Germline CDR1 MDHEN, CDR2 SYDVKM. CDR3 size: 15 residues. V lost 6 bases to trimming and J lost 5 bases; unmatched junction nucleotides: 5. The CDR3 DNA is TGTGCCAGCAGCCTAGCGGGAGGGCCGAACAATGAGCAGTTCTTC. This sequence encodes CASSLAGGPNNEQFF.

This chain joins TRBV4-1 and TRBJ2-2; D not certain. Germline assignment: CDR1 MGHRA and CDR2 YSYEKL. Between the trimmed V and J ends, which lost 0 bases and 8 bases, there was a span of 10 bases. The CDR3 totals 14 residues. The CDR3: CASSQDRIGGELFF. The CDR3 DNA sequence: TGCGCCAGCAGCCAAGATCGGATCGGGGGGGAGCTGTTTTTT.

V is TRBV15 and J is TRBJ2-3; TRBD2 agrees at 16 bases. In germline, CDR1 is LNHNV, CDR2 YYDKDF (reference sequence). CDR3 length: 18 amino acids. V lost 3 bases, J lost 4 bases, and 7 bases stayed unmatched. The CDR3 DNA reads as TGTGCCACCAGCAGGGGACTAGCGGGAGGGCCTGGGGCAGATACGCAGTATTTT. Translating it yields CATSRGLAGGPGADTQYF.

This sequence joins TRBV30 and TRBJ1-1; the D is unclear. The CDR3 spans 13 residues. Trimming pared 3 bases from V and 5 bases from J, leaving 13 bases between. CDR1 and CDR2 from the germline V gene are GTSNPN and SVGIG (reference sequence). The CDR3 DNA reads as TGTGCCTGGAGACTCCTGCGGGAGACTGAAGCTTTCTTT. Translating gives CAWRLLRETEAFF.

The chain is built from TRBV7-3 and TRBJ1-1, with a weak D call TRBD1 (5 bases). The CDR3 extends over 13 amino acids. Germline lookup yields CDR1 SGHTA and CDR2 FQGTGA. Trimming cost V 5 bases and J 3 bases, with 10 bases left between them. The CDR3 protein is CASSIGEDTEAFF. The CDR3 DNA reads TGTGCCAGCAGCATAGGGGAGGACACTGAAGCTTTCTTT.

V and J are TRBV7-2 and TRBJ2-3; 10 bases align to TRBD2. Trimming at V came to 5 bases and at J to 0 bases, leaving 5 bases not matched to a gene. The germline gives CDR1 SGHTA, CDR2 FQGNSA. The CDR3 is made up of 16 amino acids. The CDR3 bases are TGTGCCAGCAGCCCCCTACTAGCGGGGAGCACAGATACGCAGTATTTT. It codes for CASSPLLAGSTDTQYF.

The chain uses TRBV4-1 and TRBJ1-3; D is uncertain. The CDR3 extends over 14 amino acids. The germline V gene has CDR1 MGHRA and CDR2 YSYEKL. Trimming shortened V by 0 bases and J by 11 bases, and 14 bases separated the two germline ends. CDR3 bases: TGCGCCAGCAGCCAAGAGGGGTACATGGACGCCATATATTTT. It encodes CASSQEGYMDAIYF.

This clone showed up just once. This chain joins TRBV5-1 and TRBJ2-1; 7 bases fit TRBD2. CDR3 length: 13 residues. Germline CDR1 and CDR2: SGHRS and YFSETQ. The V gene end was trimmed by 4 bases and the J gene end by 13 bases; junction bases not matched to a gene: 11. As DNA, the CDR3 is TGCGCCAGCAGCCAGCCTCCTACTAGCGCCCAGTTCTTC. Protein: CASSQPPTSAQFF.

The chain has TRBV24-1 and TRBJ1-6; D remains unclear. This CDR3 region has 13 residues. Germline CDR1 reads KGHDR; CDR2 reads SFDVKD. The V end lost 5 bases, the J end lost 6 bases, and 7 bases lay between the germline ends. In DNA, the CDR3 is TGTGCCACCAGTGGTGTCGGTAATTCACCCCTCCACTTT. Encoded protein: CATSGVGNSPLHF.

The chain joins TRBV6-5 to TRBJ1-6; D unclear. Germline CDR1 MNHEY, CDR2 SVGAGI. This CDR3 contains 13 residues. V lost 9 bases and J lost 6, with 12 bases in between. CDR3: CASTTRFNSPLHF. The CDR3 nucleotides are TGTGCCAGTACGACGCGGTTTAATTCACCCCTCCACTTT.

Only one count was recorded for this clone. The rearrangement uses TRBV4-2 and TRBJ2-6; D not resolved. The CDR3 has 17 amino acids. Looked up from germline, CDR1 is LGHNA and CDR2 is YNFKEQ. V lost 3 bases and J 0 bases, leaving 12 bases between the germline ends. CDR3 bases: TGTGCCAGCAGCCATAGTGAGATGAGCTCTGGGGCCAACGTCCTGACTTTC. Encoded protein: CASSHSEMSSGANVLTF.

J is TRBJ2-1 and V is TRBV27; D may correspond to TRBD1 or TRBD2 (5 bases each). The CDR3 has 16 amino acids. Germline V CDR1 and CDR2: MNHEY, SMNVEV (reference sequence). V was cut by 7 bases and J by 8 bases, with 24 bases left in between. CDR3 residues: CASTNLGLAQRDEQFF. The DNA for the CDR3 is TGTGCCAGCACCAACCTGGGGCTAGCTCAGAGGGATGAGCAGTTCTTC.